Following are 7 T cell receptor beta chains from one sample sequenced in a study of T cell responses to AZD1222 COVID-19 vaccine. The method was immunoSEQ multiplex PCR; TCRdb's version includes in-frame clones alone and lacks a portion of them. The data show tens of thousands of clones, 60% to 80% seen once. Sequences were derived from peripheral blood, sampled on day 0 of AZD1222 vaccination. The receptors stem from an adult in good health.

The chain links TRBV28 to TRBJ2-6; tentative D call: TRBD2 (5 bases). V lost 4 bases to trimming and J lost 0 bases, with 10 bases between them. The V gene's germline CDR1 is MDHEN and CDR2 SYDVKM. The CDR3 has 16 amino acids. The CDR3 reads CASSSPGSSGANVLTF. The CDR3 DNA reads TGTGCCAGCAGTTCTCCGGGAAGCTCTGGGGCCAACGTCCTGACTTTC.

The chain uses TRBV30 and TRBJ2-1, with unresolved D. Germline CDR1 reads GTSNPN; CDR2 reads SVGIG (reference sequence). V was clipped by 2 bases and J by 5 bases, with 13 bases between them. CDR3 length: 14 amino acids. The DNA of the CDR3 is TGTGCCTGGAGTTTAAGCCTTACCAACAATGAGCAGTTCTTC. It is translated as CAWSLSLTNNEQFF.

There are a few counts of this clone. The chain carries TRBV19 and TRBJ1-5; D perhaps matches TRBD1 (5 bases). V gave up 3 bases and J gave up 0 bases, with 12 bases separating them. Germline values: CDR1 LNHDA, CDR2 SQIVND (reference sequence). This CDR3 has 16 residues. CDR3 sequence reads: CASSIGTANSNQPQHF. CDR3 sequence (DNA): TGTGCCAGTAGTATCGGGACGGCAAATAGCAATCAGCCCCAGCATTTT.

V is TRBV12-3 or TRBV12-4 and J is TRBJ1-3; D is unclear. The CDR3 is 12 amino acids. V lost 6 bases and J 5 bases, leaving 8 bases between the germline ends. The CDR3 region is CASSRTRNTIYF. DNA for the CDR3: TGTGCCAGCAGCCGAACCAGAAACACCATATATTTT.

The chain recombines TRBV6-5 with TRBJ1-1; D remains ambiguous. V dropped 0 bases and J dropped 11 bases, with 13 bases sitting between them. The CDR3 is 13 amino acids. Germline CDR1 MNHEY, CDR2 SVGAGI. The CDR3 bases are TGTGCCAGCAGTTACTCTCAAGGACTTGAGGCTTTCTTT. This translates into CASSYSQGLEAFF.

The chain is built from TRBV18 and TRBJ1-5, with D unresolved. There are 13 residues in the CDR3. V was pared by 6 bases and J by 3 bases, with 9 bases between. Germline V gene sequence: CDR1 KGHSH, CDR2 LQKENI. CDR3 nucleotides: TGTGCCAGCTCTGAACTGAACAATCAGCCCCAGCATTTT. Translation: CASSELNNQPQHF.

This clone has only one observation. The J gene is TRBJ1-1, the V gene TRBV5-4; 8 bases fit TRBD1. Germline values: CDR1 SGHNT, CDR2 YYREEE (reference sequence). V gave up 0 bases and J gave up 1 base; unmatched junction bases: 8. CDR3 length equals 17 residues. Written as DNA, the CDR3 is TGTGCCAGCAGCTTGGGAGGACAGGGATATTCGAACACTGAAGCTTTCTTT. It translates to CASSLGGQGYSNTEAFF.